The subject of this entry is one T cell receptor (beta chain). The record originates from a study of control samples from healthy donors and cancer patients. Profiled with immunoSEQ multiplex PCR; TCRdb holds only in-frame clones, not every one. The data show some 250,000 clones, around 80% seen once. The sample was PBMCs. This TCR was sampled from a woman aged 60-70 years with lung cancer.

The CDR3 sequence is CARSREQFF. The DNA of the CDR3 is TGTGCCAGAAGCAGGGAGCAGTTCTTC. This chain links TRBV5-3 with TRBJ2-1, with no clear D. TRBV5-3 is an open reading frame whose function is uncertain. Trimming took off 4 bases at V and 10 bases at J, with 3 bases between the two ends. This CDR3 comprises 9 residues.